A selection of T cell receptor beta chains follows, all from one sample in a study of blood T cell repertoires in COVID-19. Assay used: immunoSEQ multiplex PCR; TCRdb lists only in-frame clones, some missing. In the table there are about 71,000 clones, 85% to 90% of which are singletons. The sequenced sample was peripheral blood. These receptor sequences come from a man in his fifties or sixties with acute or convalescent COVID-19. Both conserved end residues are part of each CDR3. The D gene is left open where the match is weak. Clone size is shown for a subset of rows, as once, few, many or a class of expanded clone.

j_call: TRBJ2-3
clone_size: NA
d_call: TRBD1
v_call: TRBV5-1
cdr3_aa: CASSETGVSTDTQYF
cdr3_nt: TGCGCCAGCAGCGAGACAGGGGTCAGCACAGATACGCAGTATTTT

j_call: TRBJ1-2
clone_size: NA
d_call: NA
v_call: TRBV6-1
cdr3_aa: CASSDHHPLVYSYGYTF
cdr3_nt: TGTGCCAGCAGTGACCACCATCCTCTTGTCTACTCCTATGGCTACACCTTC

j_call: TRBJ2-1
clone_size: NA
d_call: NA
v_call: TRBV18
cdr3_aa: CASSPLQTGTYNEQFF
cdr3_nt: TGTGCCAGCTCACCTTTACAGACGGGAACCTACAATGAGCAGTTCTTC

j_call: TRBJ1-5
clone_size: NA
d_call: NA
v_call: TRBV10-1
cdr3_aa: CASQLALNQPQHF
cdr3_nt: TGCGCCAGTCAACTAGCATTGAATCAGCCCCAGCATTTT

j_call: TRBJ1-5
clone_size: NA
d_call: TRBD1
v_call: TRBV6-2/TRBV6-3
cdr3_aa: CASSPYRDRVQPQHF
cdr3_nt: TGTGCCAGCAGTCCATACCGGGACAGGGTACAGCCCCAGCATTTT

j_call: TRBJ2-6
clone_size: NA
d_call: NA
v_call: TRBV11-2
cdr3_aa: CASSPGSGANVLTF
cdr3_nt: TGTGCCAGCAGCCCAGGCTCTGGGGCCAACGTCCTGACTTTC

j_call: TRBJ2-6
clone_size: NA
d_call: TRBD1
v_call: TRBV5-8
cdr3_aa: CASSFQGAPGANVLTF
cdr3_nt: TGTGCCAGCAGCTTCCAGGGGGCGCCTGGGGCCAACGTCCTGACTTTC

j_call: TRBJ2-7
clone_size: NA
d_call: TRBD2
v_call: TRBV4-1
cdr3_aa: CASSQAASGSYEQYF
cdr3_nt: TGCGCCAGCAGCCAAGCGGCTAGCGGGAGTTACGAGCAGTACTTC

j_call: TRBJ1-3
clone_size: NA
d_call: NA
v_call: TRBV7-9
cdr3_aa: CASSLPLWGHSGNTIYF
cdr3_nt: TGTGCCAGCAGCTTACCCCTTTGGGGACACTCTGGAAACACCATATATTTT

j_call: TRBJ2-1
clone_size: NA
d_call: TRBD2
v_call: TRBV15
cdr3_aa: CATSKPLTSGRIGEQFF
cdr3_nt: TGTGCCACCAGCAAACCATTGACTAGCGGGAGGATCGGTGAGCAGTTCTTC

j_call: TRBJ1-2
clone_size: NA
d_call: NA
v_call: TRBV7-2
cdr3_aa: CASSPGQIGYTF
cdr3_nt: TGTGCCAGCAGCCCTGGACAGATTGGCTACACCTTC

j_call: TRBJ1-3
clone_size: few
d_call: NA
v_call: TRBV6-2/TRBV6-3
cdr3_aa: CASSYTGGNTIYF
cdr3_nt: TGTGCCAGCAGTTACACCGGTGGAAACACCATATATTTT

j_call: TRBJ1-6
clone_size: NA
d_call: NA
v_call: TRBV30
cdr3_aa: CAWSQEGTSPLHF
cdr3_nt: TGTGCCTGGAGTCAGGAGGGTACTTCACCCCTCCACTTT

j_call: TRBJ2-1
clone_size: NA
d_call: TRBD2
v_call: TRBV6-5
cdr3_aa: CASRIGTSGRNEQFF
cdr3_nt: TGTGCCAGCAGAATCGGGACTAGCGGGAGGAATGAGCAGTTCTTC

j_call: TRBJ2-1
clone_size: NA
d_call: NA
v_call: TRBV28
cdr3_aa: CASSFGTSSYNEQFF
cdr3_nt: TGTGCCAGCAGTTTCGGAACTAGCTCCTACAATGAGCAGTTCTTC

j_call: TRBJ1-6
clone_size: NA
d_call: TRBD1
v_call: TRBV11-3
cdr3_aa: CATQGASKNSPLHF
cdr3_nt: TGTGCCACCCAGGGGGCGTCTAAGAATTCACCCCTCCACTTT

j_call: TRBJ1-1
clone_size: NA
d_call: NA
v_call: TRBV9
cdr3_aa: CASSPNTGGTEAFF
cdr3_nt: TGTGCCAGCAGCCCAAACACTGGGGGGACTGAAGCTTTCTTT

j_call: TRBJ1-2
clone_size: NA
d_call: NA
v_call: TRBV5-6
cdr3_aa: CASIDLAGGLYGYTF
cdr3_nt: TGTGCCAGCATTGACTTGGCCGGGGGGCTGTATGGCTACACCTTC

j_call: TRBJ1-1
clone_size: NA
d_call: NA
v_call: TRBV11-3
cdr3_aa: CASSLVGPAGTEAFF
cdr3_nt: TGTGCCAGCAGCTTAGTAGGCCCGGCGGGAACTGAAGCTTTCTTT

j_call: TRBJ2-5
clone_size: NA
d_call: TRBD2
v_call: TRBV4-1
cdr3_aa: CASSQVGLAEGETQYF
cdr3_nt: TGCGCCAGCAGCCAAGTTGGGCTAGCGGAGGGGGAGACCCAGTACTTC

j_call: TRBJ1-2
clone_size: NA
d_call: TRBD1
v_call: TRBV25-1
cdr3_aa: CASSRRQGLYGYTF
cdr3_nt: TGTGCCAGCAGTCGAAGACAGGGGCTCTATGGCTACACCTTC

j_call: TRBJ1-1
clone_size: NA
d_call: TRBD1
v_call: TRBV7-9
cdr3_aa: CASSLGSRGETEAFF
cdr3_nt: TGTGCCAGCAGCTTAGGGAGCAGGGGGGAGACTGAAGCTTTCTTT

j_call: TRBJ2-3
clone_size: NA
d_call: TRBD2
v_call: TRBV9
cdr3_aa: CASSVETSGRGADTQYF
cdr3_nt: TGTGCCAGCAGCGTAGAGACTAGCGGGAGAGGGGCAGATACGCAGTATTTT

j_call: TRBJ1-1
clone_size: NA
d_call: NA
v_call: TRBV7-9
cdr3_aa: CASSLVGATEAFF
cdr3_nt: TGTGCCAGCAGCTTAGTGGGAGCCACTGAAGCTTTCTTT

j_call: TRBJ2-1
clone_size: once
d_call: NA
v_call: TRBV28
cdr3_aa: CASSFGPGGSELANEQFF
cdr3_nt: TGTGCCAGCAGTTTCGGACCCGGAGGGAGCGAGCTAGCCAATGAGCAGTTCTTC

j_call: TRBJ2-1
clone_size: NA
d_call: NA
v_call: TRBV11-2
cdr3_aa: CASSSRTGFSYNEQFF
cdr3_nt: TGTGCCAGCAGCTCAAGGACTGGATTCTCCTACAATGAGCAGTTCTTC